This T cell receptor (beta chain) was found in a study of blood T cell repertoires in COVID-19. Study at large: T cells, B-cell-depleted T cells, or PBMCs supplied cDNA or gDNA.

Sequenced by immunoSEQ multiplex PCR; TCRdb stores in-frame clones only, minus some. The sample has 250,000 to 300,000 clones; around 90% are singletons. Everyone who took part was roughly 18 to 89 years old, and they came from about 25 US areas. Clinical histories supplied by participants themselves formed the basis of cohort assignment. Two consecutive negative NP/OP PCR tests, clearance, or resolved symptoms defined Cohort 3 recovery. V was clipped by 6 bases and J by 0 bases; unmatched bases: 5. The CDR3 contains 15 residues. Germline V gene data show CDR1 as SNHLY and CDR2 as FYNNEI. The chain uses TRBV2 and TRBJ1-5; 7 nucleotides agree with TRBD1. The source material was PBMCs or T cells enriched from blood (not recorded which). This clonotype originated in a woman in her forties who had recovered from COVID-19. The CDR3 nucleotides read TGTGCCAGCAGAGACGACAGGGCTAGCAATCAGCCCCAGCATTTT. Amino acid sequence: CASRDDRASNQPQHF.